A selection of T cell receptor beta chains follows, all from one sample in a study of T cells in Graves' hyperthyroidism and ophthalmopathy. TCRdb fed the multiplex PCR reads into MiXCR, producing one record per CDR3 protein. The sample has some 550,000 distinct CDR3 sequences, around 15% seen once. The material sequenced was blood. These receptors were collected from a woman in her thirties or forties with Graves' ophthalmopathy. Both conserved end residues are part of each CDR3. The order of the fields is clone size, D gene, J gene, V gene, CDR3 DNA, CDR3 protein. A D gene is named only where the DNA matches it firmly. A clone size is listed for some rows: how often the clone was seen (once, few, many), or a class if it is expanded.

>NA|TRBD2|TRBJ2-3|TRBV20-1
TGCAGTGCTAGAGATCGTAAGGGACTAGCGGGAGGGCGCACAGATACGCAGTATTTT
CSARDRKGLAGGRTDTQYF
>many|TRBD1|TRBJ1-5|TRBV30
TGTGCCTGGAGTAAGGGGGCAGGGCCCAGCAATCAGCCCCAGCATTTT
CAWSKGAGPSNQPQHF
>few|NA|TRBJ2-5|TRBV2
TGTGCCAGCAGTGGGGGACACTCAGAGACCCAGTACTTC
CASSGGHSETQYF
>few|TRBD1|TRBJ1-6|TRBV28
TGTGCCAGCAGTGAAGGGGGCCCCAGGAATTCACCCCTCCACTTT
CASSEGGPRNSPLHF
>few|TRBD1|TRBJ1-1|TRBV5-1
TGCGCCAGCAAACAGGGGGTGAACACTGAAGCTTTCTTT
CASKQGVNTEAFF
>once|NA|TRBJ2-1|TRBV6-1
TGTGCCAGCACCCCTAAAGGGAACGGTTACAATGAGCAGTTCTTC
CASTPKGNGYNEQFF
>many|NA|TRBJ2-1|TRBV7-9
TGTGCCACCCCAAGAGAGGGGGGCGTTGGGGGTGAGCAGTTCTTC
CATPREGGVGGEQFF
>many|NA|TRBJ1-1|TRBV4-1
TGCGCCAGCAGCCAGGAAATCGGAGGGGCTTTCTTT
CASSQEIGGAFF
>NA|TRBD2|TRBJ2-7|TRBV20-1
TGCAGTGCTTTCCAAAGCGGGAGCTCCTACGAGCAGTACTTC
CSAFQSGSSYEQYF
>many|TRBD1|TRBJ1-4|TRBV3-1
TGTGCCAGCAGACCCGGGACAGTCTCCGAAAAACTGTTTTTT
CASRPGTVSEKLFF
>many|NA|TRBJ2-7|TRBV11-2
TGTGCCAGCAGCTTAGGCCAGGCGGGGTACGAGCAGTACTTC
CASSLGQAGYEQYF
>NA|TRBD1|TRBJ2-7|TRBV20-1
TGCAGTGCTGCGACCCGGGACAGCTACTCCTACGAGCAGTACTTC
CSAATRDSYSYEQYF
>few|NA|TRBJ2-5|TRBV2
TGTGCCAGCAGGGTGATTGAGACCCAGTACTTC
CASRVIETQYF
>NA|TRBD2|TRBJ2-5|TRBV12-3/TRBV12-4
TGTGCCAGCAGTTTAGCGCGGGGGGCTCGAGAGACCCAGTACTTC
CASSLARGARETQYF
>few|TRBD2|TRBJ2-1|TRBV13
TGTGCCAGCAGCCACCTAAGCGGGGGCCCTTCCTACAATGAGCAGTTCTTC
CASSHLSGGPSYNEQFF
>NA|NA|TRBJ1-5|TRBV7-7
TGTGCTAGCAGCTTAGCGCCCGACAGAGAGAAGCATTTT
CASSLAPDREKHF
>many|NA|TRBJ1-1|TRBV30
TGTGCCTGGAGGACAGGTCCGAACACTGAAGCTTTCTTT
CAWRTGPNTEAFF
>many|NA|TRBJ2-1|TRBV20-1
TGCAGTGCTAGTAGGGGGAAGAGCTCCTACAATGAGCAGTTCTTC
CSASRGKSSYNEQFF
>NA|NA|TRBJ2-5|TRBV6-2/TRBV6-3
TGTGCCAGCCAGGGGCGGGAGACCCAGTACTTC
CASQGRETQYF
>NA|NA|TRBJ1-3|TRBV18
TGTGCCAGCTCACCATCAGAGGGGTCTGGAAACACCATATATTTT
CASSPSEGSGNTIYF
>NA|NA|TRBJ1-6|TRBV10-3
TGTGCCTCATCCCCTCGACCTAGGGATAATTCACCCCTCCACTTT
CASSPRPRDNSPLHF
>few|NA|TRBJ1-3|TRBV6-1
TGTGCCAGCCGAGGACCAGAAAACACCATATATTTT
CASRGPENTIYF